A single TCR beta chain is shown here with its context. This sample stems from a study of radiotherapy plus CTLA-4 blockade in lung cancer. The germline V gene has CDR1 MNHNS and CDR2 SASEGT. The CDR3 is 14 residues long. The V end was cut by 1 base, the J end by 4 bases, with 11 bases between. The repertoire was sequenced with immunoSEQ multiplex PCR; TCRdb's copy has only in-frame clones and lacks some. Of 75,000 to 100,000 clones in the sample, around nine tenths were seen once. This chain links TRBV6-1 with TRBJ2-7; D is unresolved. The sample consisted of peripheral blood, taken from a patient treated with radiotherapy plus ipilimumab. This clonotype originated in a human donor with non-small cell lung cancer that progressed on radiotherapy plus ipilimumab. The CDR3 loop reads CASSEGQAPYEQYF. Here the CDR3 DNA reads TGTGCCAGCAGTGAAGGCCAGGCTCCTTACGAGCAGTACTTC.